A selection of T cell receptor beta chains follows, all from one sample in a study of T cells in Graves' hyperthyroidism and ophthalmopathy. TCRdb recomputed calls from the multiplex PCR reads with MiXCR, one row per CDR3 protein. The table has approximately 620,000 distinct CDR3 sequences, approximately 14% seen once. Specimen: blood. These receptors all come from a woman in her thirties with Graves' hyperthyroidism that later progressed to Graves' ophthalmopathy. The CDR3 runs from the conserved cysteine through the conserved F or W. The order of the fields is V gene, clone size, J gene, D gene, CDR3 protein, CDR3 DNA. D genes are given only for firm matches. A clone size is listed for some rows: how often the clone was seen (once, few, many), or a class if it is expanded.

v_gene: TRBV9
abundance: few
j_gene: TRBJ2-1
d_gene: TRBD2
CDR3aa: CASSPRGSSGSYNEQFF
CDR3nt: TGTGCCAGCAGCCCCCGCGGGTCTAGCGGCTCCTACAATGAGCAGTTCTTC

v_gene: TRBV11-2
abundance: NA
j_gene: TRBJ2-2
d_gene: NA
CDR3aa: CASSLGFLWAPTNTGELFF
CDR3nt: TGTGCCAGCAGCTTAGGTTTCTTGTGGGCTCCTACGAACACCGGGGAGCTGTTTTTT

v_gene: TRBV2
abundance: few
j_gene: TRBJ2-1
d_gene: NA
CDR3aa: CASSSTPGLGGFF
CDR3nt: TGTGCCAGCAGTTCGACCCCGGGCCTTGGGGGGTTCTTC

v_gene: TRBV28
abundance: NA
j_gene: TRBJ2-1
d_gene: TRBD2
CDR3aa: CASRTSSGNEQFF
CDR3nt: TGTGCCAGCAGGACTAGCAGTGGGAATGAGCAGTTCTTC

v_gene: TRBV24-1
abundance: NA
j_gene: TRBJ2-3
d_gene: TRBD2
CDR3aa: CATSARTSGDIDTQYF
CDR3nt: TGTGCCACCAGTGCCCGGACTAGCGGGGATATAGATACGCAGTATTTT

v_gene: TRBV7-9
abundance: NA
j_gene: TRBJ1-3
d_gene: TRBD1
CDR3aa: CAQETGGNTIYF
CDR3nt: TGTGCCCAGGAGACAGGGGGAAACACCATATATTTT

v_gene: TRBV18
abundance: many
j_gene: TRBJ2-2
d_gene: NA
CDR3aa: CASSPPRATPNTGELFF
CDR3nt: TGTGCCAGCTCACCACCTAGGGCGACCCCGAACACCGGGGAGCTGTTTTTT

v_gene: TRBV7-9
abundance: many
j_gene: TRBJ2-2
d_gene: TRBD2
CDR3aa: CASSFGTSGRGNTGELFF
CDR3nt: TGTGCCAGCAGCTTTGGGACTAGCGGGAGAGGGAACACCGGGGAGCTGTTTTTT

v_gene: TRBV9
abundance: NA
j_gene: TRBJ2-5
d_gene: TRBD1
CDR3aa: CASSVAGTGEETQYF
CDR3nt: TGTGCCAGCAGCGTAGCGGGGACAGGGGAAGAGACCCAGTACTTC

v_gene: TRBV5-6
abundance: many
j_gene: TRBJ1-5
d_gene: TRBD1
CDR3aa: CASSTGQGESQPQHF
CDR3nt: TGTGCCAGCAGCACTGGACAGGGTGAAAGTCAGCCCCAGCATTTT

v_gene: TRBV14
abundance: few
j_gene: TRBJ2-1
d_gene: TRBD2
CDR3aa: CASSQLGTSGSSYNEQFF
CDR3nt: TGTGCCAGCAGCCAGCTCGGGACTAGCGGGAGCTCCTACAATGAGCAGTTCTTC

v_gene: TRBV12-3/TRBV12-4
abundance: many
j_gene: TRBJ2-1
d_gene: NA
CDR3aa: CASSETSPSYNEQFF
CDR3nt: TGTGCCAGCAGTGAAACTAGTCCTTCCTACAATGAGCAGTTCTTC

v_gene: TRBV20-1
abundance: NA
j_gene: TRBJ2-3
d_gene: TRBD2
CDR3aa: CSARSSGRRADTQYF
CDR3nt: TGCAGTGCTAGGAGTAGCGGGAGACGGGCAGATACGCAGTATTTT

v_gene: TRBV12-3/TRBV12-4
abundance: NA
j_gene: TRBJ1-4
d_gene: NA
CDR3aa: CASSLMLANEKLFF
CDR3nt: TGTGCCAGCAGTTTGATGTTGGCTAATGAAAAACTGTTTTTT

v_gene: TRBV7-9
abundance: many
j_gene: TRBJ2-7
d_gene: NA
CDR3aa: CASTPAASSTYEQYF
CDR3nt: TGTGCCAGCACCCCTGCGGCTAGCTCAACCTACGAGCAGTACTTC

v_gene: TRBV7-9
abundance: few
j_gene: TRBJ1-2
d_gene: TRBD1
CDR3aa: CASSSSGTGDYGYTF
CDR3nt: TGTGCCAGCAGCTCCTCCGGGACAGGGGACTATGGCTACACCTTC

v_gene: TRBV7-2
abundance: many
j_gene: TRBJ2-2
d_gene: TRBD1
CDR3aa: CASRNTGAVNTGELFF
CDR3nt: TGTGCCAGCAGGAACACAGGGGCCGTAAACACCGGGGAGCTGTTTTTT

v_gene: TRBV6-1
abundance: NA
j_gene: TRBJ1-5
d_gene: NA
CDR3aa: CASRAQGTGQPQHF
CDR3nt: TGTGCCAGCAGGGCCCAGGGGACGGGTCAGCCCCAGCATTTT

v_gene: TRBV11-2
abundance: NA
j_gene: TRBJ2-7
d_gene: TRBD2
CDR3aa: CASSLGLAGDEEQYF
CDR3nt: TGTGCCAGCAGCCTCGGACTAGCGGGAGATGAAGAGCAGTACTTC

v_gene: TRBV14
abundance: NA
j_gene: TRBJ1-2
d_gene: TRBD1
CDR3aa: CASSLGQGFGGYTF
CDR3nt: TGTGCCAGCAGCCTCGGACAGGGCTTTGGTGGCTACACCTTC

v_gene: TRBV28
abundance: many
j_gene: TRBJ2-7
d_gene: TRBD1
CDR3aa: CASSLWGTGEDEQYF
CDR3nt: TGTGCCAGCAGTTTATGGGGGACAGGGGAGGACGAGCAGTACTTC

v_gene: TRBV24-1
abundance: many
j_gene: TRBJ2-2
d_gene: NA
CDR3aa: CAAGQYTGELFF
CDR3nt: TGTGCCGCCGGACAGTACACCGGGGAGCTGTTTTTT

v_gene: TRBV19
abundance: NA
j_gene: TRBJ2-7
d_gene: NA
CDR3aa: CASSMFGGQLYEQYF
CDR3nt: TGTGCCAGTAGTATGTTCGGTGGACAGCTCTACGAGCAGTACTTC

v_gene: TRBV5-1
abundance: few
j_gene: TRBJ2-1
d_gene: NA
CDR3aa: CASTQGGEYNEQFF
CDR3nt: TGCGCCAGCACCCAAGGGGGAGAGTACAATGAGCAGTTCTTC

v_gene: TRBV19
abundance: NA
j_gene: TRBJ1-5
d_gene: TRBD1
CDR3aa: CASTALDRGGQPQHF
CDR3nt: TGTGCCAGTACCGCCCTTGACAGGGGAGGTCAGCCCCAGCATTTT

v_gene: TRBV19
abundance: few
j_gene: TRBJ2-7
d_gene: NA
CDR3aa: CASSLIKDSYEQYF
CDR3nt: TGTGCCAGTAGTCTGATAAAGGATTCCTACGAGCAGTACTTC

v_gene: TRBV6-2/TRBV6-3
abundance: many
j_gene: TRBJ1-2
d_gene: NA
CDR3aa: CASTPDRFYGYTF
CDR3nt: TGTGCCAGCACCCCGGACAGATTCTATGGCTACACCTTC

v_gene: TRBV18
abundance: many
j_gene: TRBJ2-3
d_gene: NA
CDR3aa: CASSPSWLEDTQYF
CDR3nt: TGTGCCAGCTCACCGAGTTGGCTGGAGGATACGCAGTATTTT

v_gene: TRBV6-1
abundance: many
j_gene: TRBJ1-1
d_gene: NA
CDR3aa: CASGLRGRDTEAFF
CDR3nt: TGTGCCAGCGGTCTCAGGGGAAGGGACACTGAAGCTTTCTTT

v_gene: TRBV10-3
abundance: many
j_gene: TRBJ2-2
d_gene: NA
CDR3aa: CAISESGSANTGELFF
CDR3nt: TGTGCCATCAGTGAGTCGGGTTCGGCGAACACCGGGGAGCTGTTTTTT

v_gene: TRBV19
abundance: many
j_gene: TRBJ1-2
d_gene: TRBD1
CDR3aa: CASSMGDRGDGYTF
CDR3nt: TGTGCCAGTAGTATGGGTGACAGGGGAGATGGCTACACCTTC

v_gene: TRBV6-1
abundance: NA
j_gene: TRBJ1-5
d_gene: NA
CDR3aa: CASIEGRGNQPQHF
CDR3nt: TGTGCCAGCATTGAGGGTAGAGGCAATCAGCCCCAGCATTTT